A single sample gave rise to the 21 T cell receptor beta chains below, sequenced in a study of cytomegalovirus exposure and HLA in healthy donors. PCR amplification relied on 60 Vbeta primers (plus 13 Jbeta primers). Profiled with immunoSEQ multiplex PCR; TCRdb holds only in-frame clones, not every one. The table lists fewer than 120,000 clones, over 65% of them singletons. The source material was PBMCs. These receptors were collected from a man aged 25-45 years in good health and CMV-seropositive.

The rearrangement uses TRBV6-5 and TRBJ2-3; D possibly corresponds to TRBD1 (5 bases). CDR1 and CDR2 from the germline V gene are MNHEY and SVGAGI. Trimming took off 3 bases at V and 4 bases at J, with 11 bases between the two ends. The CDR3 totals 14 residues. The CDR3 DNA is TGTGCCAGCAGTTATGGGGCGTACGCAGATACGCAGTATTTT. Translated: CASSYGAYADTQYF.

The CDR3 nucleotides are TGTGCCAGCAGCCCCCGAGGGGGGGACCCCTACGAGCAGTACTTC. As protein: CASSPRGGDPYEQYF. J is TRBJ2-5 and V is TRBV6-5, with D tentatively TRBD2 (7 bases). Matching the DNA end better, TRBJ2-7 makes the J call doubtful. There are 15 residues in the CDR3. Germline CDR1 is MNHEY and CDR2 is SVGAGI.

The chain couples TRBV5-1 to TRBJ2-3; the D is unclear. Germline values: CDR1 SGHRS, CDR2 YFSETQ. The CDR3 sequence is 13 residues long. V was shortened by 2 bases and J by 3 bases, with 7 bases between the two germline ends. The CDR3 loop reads CASSFGETDTQYF. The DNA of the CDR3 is TGCGCCAGCAGCTTCGGTGAAACAGATACGCAGTATTTT.

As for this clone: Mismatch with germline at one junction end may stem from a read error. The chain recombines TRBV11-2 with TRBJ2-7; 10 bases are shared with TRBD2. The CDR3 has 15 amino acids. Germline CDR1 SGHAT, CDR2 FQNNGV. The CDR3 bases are TGTGCCAGCAGCCTAGACCTAGCGGGGGCCTACGAGCAGTACTTC. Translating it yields CASSLDLAGAYEQYF.

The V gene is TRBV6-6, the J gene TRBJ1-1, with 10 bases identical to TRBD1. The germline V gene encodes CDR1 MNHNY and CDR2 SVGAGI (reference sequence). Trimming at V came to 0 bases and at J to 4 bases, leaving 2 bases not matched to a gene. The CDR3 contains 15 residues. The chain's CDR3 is CASSYSGQGRTEAFF. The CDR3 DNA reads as TGTGCCAGCAGTTACTCGGGACAGGGGCGCACTGAAGCTTTCTTT.

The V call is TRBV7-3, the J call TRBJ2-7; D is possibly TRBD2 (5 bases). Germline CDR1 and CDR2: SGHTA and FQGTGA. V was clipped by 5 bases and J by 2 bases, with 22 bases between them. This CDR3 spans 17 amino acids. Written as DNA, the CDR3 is TGTGCCAGCAGCCCAAACCCGCTAGCCCAAGGCACCTACGAGCAGTACTTC. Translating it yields CASSPNPLAQGTYEQYF.

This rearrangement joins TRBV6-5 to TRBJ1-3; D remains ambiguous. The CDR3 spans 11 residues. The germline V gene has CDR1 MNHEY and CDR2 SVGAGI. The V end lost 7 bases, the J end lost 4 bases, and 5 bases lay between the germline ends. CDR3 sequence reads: CASTKGNTIYF. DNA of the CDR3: TGTGCCAGCACCAAAGGAAACACCATATATTTT.

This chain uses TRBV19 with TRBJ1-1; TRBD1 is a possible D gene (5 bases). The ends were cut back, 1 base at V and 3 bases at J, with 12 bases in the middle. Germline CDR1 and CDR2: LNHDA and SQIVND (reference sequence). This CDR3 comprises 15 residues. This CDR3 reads CASSIVGGADTEAFF. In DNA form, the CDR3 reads TGTGCCAGTAGTATAGTGGGGGGTGCCGACACTGAAGCTTTCTTT.

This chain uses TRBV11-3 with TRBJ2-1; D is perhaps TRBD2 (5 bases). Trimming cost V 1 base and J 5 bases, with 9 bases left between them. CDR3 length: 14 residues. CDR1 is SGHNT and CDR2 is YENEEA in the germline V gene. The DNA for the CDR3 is TGTGCCAGCAGCTTAGGCGCCGGGAACAATGAGCAGTTCTTC. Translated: CASSLGAGNNEQFF.

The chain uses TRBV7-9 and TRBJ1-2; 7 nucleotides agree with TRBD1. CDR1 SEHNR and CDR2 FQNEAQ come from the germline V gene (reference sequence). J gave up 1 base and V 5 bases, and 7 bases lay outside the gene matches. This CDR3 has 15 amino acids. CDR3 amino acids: CASSRDRVDNYGYTF. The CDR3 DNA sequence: TGTGCCAGCAGCCGCGACAGGGTGGATAACTATGGCTACACCTTC.

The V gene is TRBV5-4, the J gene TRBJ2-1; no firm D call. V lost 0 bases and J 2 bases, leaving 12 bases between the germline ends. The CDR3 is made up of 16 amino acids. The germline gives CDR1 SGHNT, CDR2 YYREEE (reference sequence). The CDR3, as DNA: TGTGCCAGCAGCTTGGCCGCGACTCCAGCCTACAATGAGCAGTTCTTC. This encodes CASSLAATPAYNEQFF.

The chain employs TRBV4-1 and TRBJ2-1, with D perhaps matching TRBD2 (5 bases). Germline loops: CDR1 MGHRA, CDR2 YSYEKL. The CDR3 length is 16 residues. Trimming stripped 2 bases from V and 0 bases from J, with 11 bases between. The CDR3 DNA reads TGCGCCAGCAGCCAAAGGGAGTCTAGCTCCTACAATGAGCAGTTCTTC. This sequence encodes CASSQRESSSYNEQFF.

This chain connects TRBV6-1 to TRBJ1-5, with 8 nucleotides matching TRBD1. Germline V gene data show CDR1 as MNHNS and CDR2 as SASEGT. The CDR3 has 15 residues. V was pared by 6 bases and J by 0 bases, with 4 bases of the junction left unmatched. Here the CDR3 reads CASRADRVSNQPQHF. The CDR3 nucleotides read TGTGCCAGCAGAGCGGACAGGGTTAGCAATCAGCCCCAGCATTTT.

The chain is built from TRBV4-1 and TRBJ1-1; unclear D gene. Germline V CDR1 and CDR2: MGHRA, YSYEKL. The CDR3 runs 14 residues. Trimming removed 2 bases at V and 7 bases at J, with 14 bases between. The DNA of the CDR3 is TGCGCCAGCAGCCAAACCGAAGGACTGAATGAAGCTTTCTTT. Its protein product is CASSQTEGLNEAFF.

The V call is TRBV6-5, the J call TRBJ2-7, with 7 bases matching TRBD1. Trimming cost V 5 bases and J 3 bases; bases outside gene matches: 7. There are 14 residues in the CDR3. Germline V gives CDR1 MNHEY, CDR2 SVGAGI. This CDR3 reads CASSRRDSRYEQYF. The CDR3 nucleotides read TGTGCCAGCAGTCGCCGGGACAGTCGCTACGAGCAGTACTTC.

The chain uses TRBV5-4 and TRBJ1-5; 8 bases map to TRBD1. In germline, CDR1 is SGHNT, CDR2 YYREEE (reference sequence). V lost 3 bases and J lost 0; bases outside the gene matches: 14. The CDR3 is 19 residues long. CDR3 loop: CASSSAGRGQESSNQPQHF. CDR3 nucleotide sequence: TGTGCCAGCAGCTCTGCAGGGAGGGGACAGGAATCTAGCAATCAGCCCCAGCATTTT.

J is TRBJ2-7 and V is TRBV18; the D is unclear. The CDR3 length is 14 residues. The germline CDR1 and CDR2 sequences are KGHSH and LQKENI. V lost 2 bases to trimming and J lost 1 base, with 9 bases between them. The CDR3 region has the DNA TGTGCCAGCTCACCATCCGCAGGATCCTACGAGCAGTACTTC. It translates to CASSPSAGSYEQYF.

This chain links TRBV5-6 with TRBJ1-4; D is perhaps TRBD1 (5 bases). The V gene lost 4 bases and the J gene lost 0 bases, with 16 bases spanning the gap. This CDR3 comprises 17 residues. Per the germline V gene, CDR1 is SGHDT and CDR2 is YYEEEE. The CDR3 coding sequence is TGTGCCAGCAGCCGACGCAGGGCATCTGCAACTAATGAAAAACTGTTTTTT. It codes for CASSRRRASATNEKLFF.

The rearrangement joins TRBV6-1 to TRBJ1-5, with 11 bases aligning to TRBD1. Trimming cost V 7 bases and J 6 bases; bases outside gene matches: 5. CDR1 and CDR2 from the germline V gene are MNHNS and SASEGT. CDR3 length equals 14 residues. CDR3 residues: CASIAGTGGQPQHF. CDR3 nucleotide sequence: TGTGCCAGCATCGCCGGGACAGGGGGTCAGCCCCAGCATTTT.

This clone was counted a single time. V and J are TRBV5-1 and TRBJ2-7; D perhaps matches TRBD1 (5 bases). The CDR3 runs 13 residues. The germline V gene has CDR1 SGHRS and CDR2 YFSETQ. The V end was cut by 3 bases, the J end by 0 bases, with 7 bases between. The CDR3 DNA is TGCGCCAGCAGCTCGACAGCCTCCTACGAGCAGTACTTC. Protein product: CASSSTASYEQYF.

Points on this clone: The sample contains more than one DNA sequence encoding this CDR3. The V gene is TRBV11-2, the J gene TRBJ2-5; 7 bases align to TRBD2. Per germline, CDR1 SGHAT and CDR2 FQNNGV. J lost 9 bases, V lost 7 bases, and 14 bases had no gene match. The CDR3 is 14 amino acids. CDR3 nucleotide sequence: TGTGCCAGCACCATAGGGCTAGCGGTTGGGGCCCAGTACTTC. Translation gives CASTIGLAVGAQYF.